The source of this TCR beta chain is a study of T cell repertoires in cytomegalovirus infection. About the study: Public TCR beta signatures provided an indication of both CMV infection and a matching HLA type. Study-wide results and caveats: The cumulative frequency of public TCR beta families distinguished individuals who carried CMV together with the relevant HLA.

In this sample, this clonotype turned up many times. The target antigen is unknown. The germline V and J ends were trimmed by 8 bases and 8 bases, with 12 bases remaining between them. CDR1 is MNHEY and CDR2 is SVGEGT in the germline V gene. The CDR3 consists of 11 residues. Each CDR3 protein gets one entry after TCRdb re-called the reads with MiXCR. The sample lists a few hundred thousand distinct CDR3 sequences, about 13% occurring once. Sequenced sample: PBMCs. The receptor was isolated from a human donor in good health (CMV status not recorded). Some clones in this sample may be carry-over from other donors' samples. The chain employs TRBV6-2 or TRBV6-3 and TRBJ1-1; D is ambiguous. The DNA for the CDR3 is TGTGCCAGCGACCAAGGCAACGAAGCTTTCTTT. As protein: CASDQGNEAFF.